Below are 28 T cell receptor beta chains sequenced from a single sample in a study of blood T cell repertoires in COVID-19. Some clones are missing from TCRdb's copy, which holds only in-frame ones; the method was immunoSEQ multiplex PCR. This table holds around 78,000 clones, around 91% found once. Sequenced: peripheral blood. These receptors all come from a woman aged 50 to 60 in a cohort sampled during active COVID-19.

The gene calls are TRBV11-2 and TRBJ2-7; perhaps TRBD2 as D (6 bases). The V end was cut by 6 bases, the J end by 6 bases, with 18 bases between. The length of the CDR3 is 14 residues. Germline V lookup: CDR1 SGHAT, CDR2 FQNNGV. The CDR3 region is CASSISGLPSEQYF. The CDR3 region has the DNA TGTGCCAGCAGTATTTCGGGACTCCCATCCGAGCAGTACTTC.

The chain recombines TRBV10-3 with TRBJ1-5, with a weak D call TRBD1 (6 bases). CDR1 and CDR2 (germline): ENHRY, SYGVKD. Trimming stripped 6 bases from V and 0 bases from J, with 15 bases between. This CDR3 contains 16 residues. The CDR3 loop reads CAISSGAFDSNQPQHF. In DNA form, the CDR3 reads TGTGCCATCAGCTCAGGGGCGTTTGATAGCAATCAGCCCCAGCATTTT.

The chain employs TRBV27 and TRBJ1-1; TRBD1 might be the D (5 bases). Germline CDR1 MNHEY, CDR2 SMNVEV (reference sequence). Trimming cost V 6 bases and J 4 bases, with 15 bases left between them. CDR3 length: 14 residues. CDR3: CASRRGGVVTEAFF. The CDR3 region has the DNA TGTGCCAGCAGGAGAGGAGGGGTCGTCACTGAAGCTTTCTTT.

This sequence joins TRBV19 and TRBJ2-7; TRBD1 agrees at 7 bases. Per the germline V gene, CDR1 is LNHDA and CDR2 is SQIVND (reference sequence). This CDR3 contains 12 residues. V shed 9 bases and J 6 bases; nucleotides not matched to a gene: 8. The CDR3 sequence: CASETGPGEQYF. DNA of the CDR3: TGTGCCAGCGAGACAGGGCCCGGCGAGCAGTACTTC.

The chain carries TRBV19 and TRBJ1-4; no clear D. The germline V and J ends were trimmed by 1 base and 8 bases, with 11 bases remaining between them. Germline CDR1 is LNHDA and CDR2 is SQIVND (reference sequence). The CDR3 is 14 residues long. The DNA for the CDR3 is TGTGCCAGTAGTATAGGCGGTGGAGAGGAAAAACTGTTTTTT. This gives the protein CASSIGGGEEKLFF.

The genes are TRBV5-4 and TRBJ2-3; D is possibly TRBD2 (6 bases). V shed 2 bases and J shed 1 base, with 8 bases lying between them. The CDR3 length is 14 residues. Germline CDR1 and CDR2: SGHNT and YYREEE (reference sequence). This CDR3 is CASSFERGTDTQYF. The CDR3 coding sequence is TGTGCCAGCAGCTTCGAGCGGGGCACAGATACGCAGTATTTT.

The genes are TRBV30 and TRBJ1-6, with a tentative D call TRBD1 (5 bases). This CDR3 has 14 amino acids. V gave up 1 base and J gave up 10 bases, with 14 bases separating them. Germline V lookup: CDR1 GTSNPN, CDR2 SVGIG (reference sequence). CDR3 sequence: CAWSAGRRGSPLHF. In DNA, the CDR3 is TGTGCCTGGAGTGCCGGACGGCGGGGGTCACCCCTCCACTTT.

V and J are TRBV18 and TRBJ1-1, with D maybe TRBD1 (5 bases). The CDR3 extends over 15 amino acids. The V end was cut by 5 bases, the J end by 1 base, with 14 bases between. Germline V CDR1 and CDR2: KGHSH, LQKENI. CDR3 DNA sequence: TGTGCCAGCTCATTCGATTCTGACAGGAACACTGAAGCTTTCTTT. This sequence encodes CASSFDSDRNTEAFF.

The rearrangement joins TRBV3-1 (or the pseudogene TRBV3-2) to TRBJ2-2, with 12 bases aligning to TRBD2. Germline CDR1 LGHDT, CDR2 YNNKEL (reference sequence). The CDR3 is 16 amino acids. The V and J ends lost 7 bases and 7 bases, in that order; junction bases with no gene match: 10. CDR3 sequence: CASKHRASGRGGELFF. Here the CDR3 DNA reads TGTGCCAGCAAACACCGGGCTAGCGGGAGGGGCGGGGAGCTGTTTTTT.

The V call is TRBV3-1 (or the pseudogene TRBV3-2), the J call TRBJ2-1; TRBD1 agrees at 7 bases. The ends lost 0 bases at V and 12 bases at J; junction bases unmatched: 5. CDR1 and CDR2 from the germline V gene are LGHDT and YNNKEL (reference sequence). This CDR3 spans 13 amino acids. CDR3 protein: CASSQDEGARQFF. CDR3 DNA: TGTGCCAGCAGCCAAGATGAGGGGGCGCGGCAGTTCTTC.

This CDR3 is CASSRTGFYEQYF. CDR3 DNA sequence: TGTGCCAGCAGCAGGACAGGGTTCTACGAGCAGTACTTC. This chain connects TRBV6-5 to TRBJ2-7; the match to TRBD1 covers 8 bases. CDR1 is MNHEY, CDR2 SVGAGI, per germline. The CDR3 has 13 amino acids. With V trimmed by 6 bases and J by 3 bases, 4 bases remained unmatched.

This sequence joins TRBV5-5 and TRBJ2-1; D gene unclear. V shed 5 bases and J shed 0 bases, with 12 bases lying between them. This CDR3 spans 15 amino acids. From germline, CDR1 is SGHKS and CDR2 YYEKEE (reference sequence). The CDR3 sequence: CASRLGEGSYNEQFF. The CDR3 coding sequence is TGTGCCAGCAGACTTGGAGAAGGCTCCTACAATGAGCAGTTCTTC.

The V and J genes are TRBV3-1 (or the pseudogene TRBV3-2) and TRBJ1-1; 10 bases line up with TRBD1. Germline trimming cut 1 base from V and 6 bases from J; bases unmatched to any gene: 2. The CDR3 sequence is 14 residues long. In germline, CDR1 is LGHDT, CDR2 YNNKEL (reference sequence). For the CDR3, the DNA is TGTGCCAGCAGCCAAGGGACAGGGGGGCCTGAAGCTTTCTTT. Residues: CASSQGTGGPEAFF.

The V call is TRBV5-1, the J call TRBJ2-7, with unresolved D. This CDR3 comprises 15 residues. Germline loops: CDR1 SGHRS, CDR2 YFSETQ. V was cut by 0 bases and J by 2 bases, with 12 bases left in between. The CDR3 loop reads CASSLGERTAYEQYF. The CDR3 DNA is TGCGCCAGCAGCTTGGGCGAACGAACCGCCTACGAGCAGTACTTC.

The rearrangement links TRBV18 to TRBJ2-1, with D perhaps matching TRBD2 (5 bases). Germline V CDR1 and CDR2: KGHSH, LQKENI. This CDR3 has 13 residues. V was shortened by 0 bases and J by 9 bases, with 9 bases between the two germline ends. DNA for the CDR3: TGTGCCAGCTCACCACCGGGAGTTGGTGAGCAGTTCTTC. This encodes CASSPPGVGEQFF.

The chain uses TRBV10-1 and TRBJ2-7; TRBD1 agrees at 7 bases. Germline assignment: CDR1 WNHNN and CDR2 SYGVQD (reference sequence). The CDR3 is 15 residues long. V shed 3 bases and J 6 bases; nucleotides not matched to a gene: 11. The CDR3 spells CASSEGSGGPGEQYF. The CDR3 DNA sequence: TGCGCCAGCAGTGAAGGATCAGGGGGACCTGGCGAGCAGTACTTC.

The V gene is TRBV7-8, the J gene TRBJ2-1; TRBD2 might be the D (6 bases). The germline V gene has CDR1 SGHVS and CDR2 FQNEAQ. This CDR3 has 15 residues. Trimming stripped 3 bases from V and 8 bases from J, with 17 bases between. Here the CDR3 reads CASSFGGPREDEQFF. The DNA of the CDR3 is TGTGCCAGCAGCTTTGGCGGCCCCAGGGAGGATGAGCAGTTCTTC.

The DNA of the CDR3 is TGCGCCAGCAGCTCCACAGGGGGAAACAATGAGCAGTTCTTC. Translation gives CASSSTGGNNEQFF. The chain is built from TRBV5-1 and TRBJ2-1; TRBD1 aligns across 8 bases. This CDR3 has 14 amino acids. Germline CDR1 and CDR2: SGHRS and YFSETQ. The V and J ends lost 3 bases and 5 bases, in that order; junction bases with no gene match: 4.

The chain recombines TRBV6-2 or TRBV6-3 with TRBJ1-1, with 8 bases identical to TRBD1. Germline loops: CDR1 MNHEY, CDR2 SVGEGT. Trimming removed 5 bases from V and 3 bases from J; junction bases left unmatched: 11. The CDR3 consists of 16 residues. Here the CDR3 reads CASSATQGAGDTEAFF. CDR3 sequence (DNA): TGTGCCAGCAGTGCCACTCAGGGGGCTGGGGACACTGAAGCTTTCTTT.

The chain is built from TRBV7-9 and TRBJ2-1, with D perhaps TRBD2 (7 bases). Trimming removed 1 base at V and 5 bases at J, with 12 bases between. Germline V gene lookup returns CDR1 SEHNR and CDR2 FQNEAQ (reference sequence). The CDR3 consists of 15 residues. For the CDR3, the DNA is TGTGCCAGCAGCTTAGGGGGGGGCCCCAACAATGAGCAGTTCTTC. It codes for CASSLGGGPNNEQFF.

J is TRBJ1-1 and V is TRBV11-2; 7 bases map to TRBD1. CDR3 size: 14 residues. Germline V lookup: CDR1 SGHAT, CDR2 FQNNGV. V lost 3 bases to trimming and J lost 4 bases; unmatched junction nucleotides: 5. The CDR3 sequence is CASSFGQEGTEAFF. The CDR3 DNA follows: TGTGCCAGCAGCTTCGGACAGGAGGGCACTGAAGCTTTCTTT. The entire variable domain, with the rest obtained from reference TRBV11-2 and TRBJ1-1, is as follows: EAGVAQSPRYKIIEKRQSVAFWCNPISGHATLYWYQQILGQGPKLLIQFQNNGVVDDSQLPKDRFSAERLKGVDSTLKIQPAKLEDSAVYLCASSFGQEGTEAFFGQGTRLTVV.

This clone appeared a single time. The chain uses TRBV5-1 and TRBJ2-5, with 7 bases lining up with TRBD1. Germline values: CDR1 SGHRS, CDR2 YFSETQ. The CDR3 has 13 residues. With V trimmed by 6 bases and J by 2 bases, 4 bases remained unmatched. The DNA of the CDR3 is TGCGCCAGCACCCAACAGGGGCAAGAGACCCAGTACTTC. It translates to CASTQQGQETQYF.

The J gene is TRBJ2-3, the V gene TRBV14, with 9 bases lining up with TRBD2. Germline V gene lookup returns CDR1 SGHDN and CDR2 FVKESK. The J segment lost 4 bases and the V segment lost 10 bases, leaving 6 bases of the junction unmatched. This CDR3 spans 13 amino acids. The CDR3 spells CATGVAGADTQYF. CDR3 in DNA: TGTGCCACCGGAGTAGCGGGAGCAGATACGCAGTATTTT. Full variable domain (outside the CDR3, taken from reference TRBV14 and TRBJ2-3): EAGVTQFPSHSVIEKGQTVTLRCDPISGHDNLYWYRRVMGKEIKFLLHFVKESKQDESGMPNNRFLAERTGGTYSTLKVQPAELEDSGVYFCATGVAGADTQYFGPGTRLTVL.

V usage is TRBV6-5 and J usage is TRBJ2-1, with D perhaps matching TRBD2 (6 bases). This CDR3 is built from 13 residues. CDR1 is MNHEY, CDR2 SVGAGI, per germline. The V gene lost 8 bases and the J gene lost 9 bases, with 17 bases spanning the gap. The CDR3 nucleotides read TGTGCCAGCGACGAAGGAGGGCGAGGTGAGCAGTTCTTC. It yields the protein CASDEGGRGEQFF.

The V call is TRBV15, the J call TRBJ1-2; weak D call: TRBD1 (6 bases). Germline V lookup: CDR1 LNHNV, CDR2 YYDKDF (reference sequence). This CDR3 has 15 amino acids. V lost 0 bases and J 6 bases, leaving 14 bases between the germline ends. The CDR3 reads CATSRDRGKVNGYTF. As DNA, the CDR3 is TGTGCCACCAGCAGAGATAGGGGGAAAGTAAATGGCTACACCTTC.

The chain is built from TRBV20-1 and TRBJ2-5; 7 positions agree with TRBD1. Germline values: CDR1 DFQATT, CDR2 SNEGSKA (reference sequence). V shed 3 bases and J 7 bases; nucleotides not matched to a gene: 5. CDR3 length: 12 amino acids. In DNA, the CDR3 is TGCAGTGCTAGTTATACAGGGGTGACCCAGTACTTC. Translated: CSASYTGVTQYF.

The V gene is TRBV11-3, the J gene TRBJ2-1; D is unclear. CDR3 size: 12 residues. The ends were cut back, 4 bases at V and 3 bases at J, with 4 bases in the middle. The V gene's germline CDR1 is SGHNT and CDR2 YENEEA. The CDR3 nucleotides read TGTGCCAGCAGCTCCCACTACAATGAGCAGTTCTTC. It codes for CASSSHYNEQFF.

The rearrangement joins TRBV18 to TRBJ1-1; possibly TRBD1 for D (5 bases). Germline lookup yields CDR1 KGHSH and CDR2 LQKENI. V lost 3 bases and J 3 bases, leaving 11 bases between the germline ends. The CDR3 runs to 14 residues. The CDR3 DNA reads TGTGCCAGCTCACCCGGGGGGGGATACACTGAAGCTTTCTTT. This codes for CASSPGGGYTEAFF.